This T cell receptor (beta chain) was documented in a study of cytomegalovirus exposure and HLA in healthy donors. Overall study findings and caveats: Earlier analysis yielded a pattern in which most TCR beta V segments were productive about 90% or about 30% of the time.

CDR3 size: 11 residues. Germline V gene lookup returns CDR1 MGHDK and CDR2 SYGVNS. Trimming shortened V by 2 bases and J by 12 bases, and 11 bases separated the two germline ends. PCR used 60 Vbeta primers and 13 Jbeta primers. Generated by immunoSEQ multiplex PCR, the TCRdb table keeps only in-frame clones and is missing some. Seen here are fewer than 200,000 clones, about nine tenths observed once, and the top ten hold about 1.1%. A note on this clone: Its specificity is unknown.

Sequenced: PBMCs. The V and J genes are TRBV25-1 and TRBJ2-7, with no clear D. This receptor was taken from a boy aged 2 to 9 in good health and CMV-seronegative. CDR3 in amino acids: CASSEISRMYF. The CDR3 DNA is TGTGCCAGCAGTGAAATATCTAGGATGTACTTC.